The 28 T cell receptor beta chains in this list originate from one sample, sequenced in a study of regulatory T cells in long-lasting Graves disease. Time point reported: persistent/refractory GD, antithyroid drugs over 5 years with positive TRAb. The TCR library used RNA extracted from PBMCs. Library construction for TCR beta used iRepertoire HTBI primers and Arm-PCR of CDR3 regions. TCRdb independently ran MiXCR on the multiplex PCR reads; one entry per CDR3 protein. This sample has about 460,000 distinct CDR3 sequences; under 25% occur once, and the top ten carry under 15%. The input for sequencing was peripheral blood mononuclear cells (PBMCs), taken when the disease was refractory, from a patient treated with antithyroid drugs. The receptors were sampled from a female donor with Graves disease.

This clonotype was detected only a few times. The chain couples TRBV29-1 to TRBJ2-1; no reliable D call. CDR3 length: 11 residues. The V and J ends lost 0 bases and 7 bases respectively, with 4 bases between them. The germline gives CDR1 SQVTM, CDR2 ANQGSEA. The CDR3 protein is CSVEEGNEQFF. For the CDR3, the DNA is TGCAGCGTTGAAGAAGGAAATGAGCAGTTCTTC.

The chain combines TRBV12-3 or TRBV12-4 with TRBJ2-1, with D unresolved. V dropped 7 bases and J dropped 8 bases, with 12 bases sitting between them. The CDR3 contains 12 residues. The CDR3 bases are TGTGCCAGCAATTTTAGAGGTGATGAGCAGTTCTTC. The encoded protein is CASNFRGDEQFF.

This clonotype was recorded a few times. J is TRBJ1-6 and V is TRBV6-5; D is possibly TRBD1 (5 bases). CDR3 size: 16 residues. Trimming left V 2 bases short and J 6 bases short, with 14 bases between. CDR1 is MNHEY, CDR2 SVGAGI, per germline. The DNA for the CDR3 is TGTGCCAGCAGTTACGGGGGGGGAGTGAGTAATTCACCCCTCCACTTT. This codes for CASSYGGGVSNSPLHF.

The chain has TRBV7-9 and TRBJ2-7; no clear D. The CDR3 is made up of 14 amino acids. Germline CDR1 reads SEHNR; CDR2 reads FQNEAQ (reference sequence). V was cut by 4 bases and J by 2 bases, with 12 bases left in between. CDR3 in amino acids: CASSSLDGPYEQYF. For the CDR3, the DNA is TGTGCCAGCAGCTCCCTGGACGGACCCTACGAGCAGTACTTC.

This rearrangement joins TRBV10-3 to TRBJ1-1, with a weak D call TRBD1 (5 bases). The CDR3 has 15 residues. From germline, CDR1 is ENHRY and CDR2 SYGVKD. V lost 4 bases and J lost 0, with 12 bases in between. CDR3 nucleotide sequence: TGTGCCATCAGTGGGAGGGAAGGGGTGAACACTGAAGCTTTCTTT. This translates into CAISGREGVNTEAFF.

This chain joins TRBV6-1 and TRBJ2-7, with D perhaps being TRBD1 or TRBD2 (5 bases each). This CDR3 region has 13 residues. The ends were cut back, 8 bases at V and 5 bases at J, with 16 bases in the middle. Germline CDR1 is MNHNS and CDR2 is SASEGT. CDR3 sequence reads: CASSAAGTHEQYF. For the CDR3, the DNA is TGTGCCAGCTCCGCGGCAGGGACCCACGAGCAGTACTTC.

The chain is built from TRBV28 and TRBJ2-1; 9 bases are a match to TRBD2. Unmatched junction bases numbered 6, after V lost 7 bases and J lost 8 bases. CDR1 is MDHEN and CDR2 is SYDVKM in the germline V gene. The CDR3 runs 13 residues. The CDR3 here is CASTPGLADEQFF. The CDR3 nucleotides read TGTGCCAGCACCCCGGGACTAGCTGATGAGCAGTTCTTC.

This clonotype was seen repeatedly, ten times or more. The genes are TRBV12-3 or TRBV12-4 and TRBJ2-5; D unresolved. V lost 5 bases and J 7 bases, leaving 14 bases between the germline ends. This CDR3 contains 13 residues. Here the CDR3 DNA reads TGTGCCAGCAGTCCTATACTCATGGGGACCCAGTACTTC. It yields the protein CASSPILMGTQYF.

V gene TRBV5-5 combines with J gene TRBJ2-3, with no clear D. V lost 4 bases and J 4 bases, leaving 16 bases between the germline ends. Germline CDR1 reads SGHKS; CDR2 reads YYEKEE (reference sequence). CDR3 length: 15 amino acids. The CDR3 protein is CASSPDGLQADTQYF. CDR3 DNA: TGTGCCAGCAGCCCGGACGGCCTCCAGGCAGATACGCAGTATTTT.

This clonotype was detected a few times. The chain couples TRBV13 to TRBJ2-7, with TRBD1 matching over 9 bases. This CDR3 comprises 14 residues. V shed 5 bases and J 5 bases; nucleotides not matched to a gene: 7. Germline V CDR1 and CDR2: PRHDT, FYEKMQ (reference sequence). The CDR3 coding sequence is TGTGCCAGCAGCGCCTGGACAGGGGTGGACGAGCAGTACTTC. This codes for CASSAWTGVDEQYF.

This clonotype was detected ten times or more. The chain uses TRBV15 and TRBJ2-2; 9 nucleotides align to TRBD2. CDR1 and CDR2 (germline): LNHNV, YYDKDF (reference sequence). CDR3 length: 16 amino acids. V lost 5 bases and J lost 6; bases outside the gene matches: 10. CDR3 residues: CATSSIAGEFAGELFF. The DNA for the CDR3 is TGTGCCACCAGCTCTATAGCGGGAGAGTTCGCCGGGGAGCTGTTTTTT.

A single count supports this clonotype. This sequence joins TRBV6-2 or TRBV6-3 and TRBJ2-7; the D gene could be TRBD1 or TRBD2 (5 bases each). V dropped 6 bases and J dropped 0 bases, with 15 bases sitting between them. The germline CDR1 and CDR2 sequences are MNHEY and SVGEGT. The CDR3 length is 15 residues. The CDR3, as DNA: TGTGCCAGCAGAATGGGGTCAGGGAGCTCCTACGAGCAGTACTTC. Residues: CASRMGSGSSYEQYF.

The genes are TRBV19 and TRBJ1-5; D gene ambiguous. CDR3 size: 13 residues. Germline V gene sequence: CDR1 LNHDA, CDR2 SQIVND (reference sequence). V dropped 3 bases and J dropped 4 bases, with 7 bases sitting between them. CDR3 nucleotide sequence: TGTGCCAGTAGTATGATTGTGAATCAGCCCCAGCATTTT. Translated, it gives CASSMIVNQPQHF.

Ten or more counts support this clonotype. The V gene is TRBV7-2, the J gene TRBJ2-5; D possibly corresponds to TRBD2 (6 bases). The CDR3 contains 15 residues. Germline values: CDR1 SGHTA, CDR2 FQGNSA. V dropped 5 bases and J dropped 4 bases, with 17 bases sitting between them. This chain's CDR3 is CASSLSGLGGETQYF. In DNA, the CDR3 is TGTGCCAGCAGCCTATCCGGGCTGGGGGGAGAGACCCAGTACTTC. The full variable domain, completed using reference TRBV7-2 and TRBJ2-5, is GAGVSQSPSNKVTEKGKDVELRCDPISGHTALYWYRQSLGQGLEFLIYFQGNSAPDKSGLPSDRFSAERTGGSVSTLTIQRTQQEDSAVYLCASSLSGLGGETQYFGPGTRLLVL.

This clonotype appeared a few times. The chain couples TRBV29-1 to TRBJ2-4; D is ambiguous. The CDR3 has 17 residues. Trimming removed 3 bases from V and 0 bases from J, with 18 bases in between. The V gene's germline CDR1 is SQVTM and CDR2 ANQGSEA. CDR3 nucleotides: TGCAGCGTTGAGGGATACGACGGAAAACTAGCCAAAAACATTCAGTACTTC. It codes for CSVEGYDGKLAKNIQYF.

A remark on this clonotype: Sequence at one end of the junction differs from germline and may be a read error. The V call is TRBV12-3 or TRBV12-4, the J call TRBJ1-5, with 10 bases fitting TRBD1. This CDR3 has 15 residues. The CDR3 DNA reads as TGTGCCAGCAGTTACCTCGGACAGGGGGGGCAGCCCCATCATTTT. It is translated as CASSYLGQGGQPHHF.

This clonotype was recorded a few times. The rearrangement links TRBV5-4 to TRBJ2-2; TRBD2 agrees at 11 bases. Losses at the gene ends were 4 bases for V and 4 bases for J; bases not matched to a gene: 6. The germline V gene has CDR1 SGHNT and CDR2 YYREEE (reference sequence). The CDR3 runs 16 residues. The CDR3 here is CASSTSGSISTGELFF. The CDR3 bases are TGTGCCAGCAGCACTAGCGGGAGTATCAGCACCGGGGAGCTGTTTTTT.

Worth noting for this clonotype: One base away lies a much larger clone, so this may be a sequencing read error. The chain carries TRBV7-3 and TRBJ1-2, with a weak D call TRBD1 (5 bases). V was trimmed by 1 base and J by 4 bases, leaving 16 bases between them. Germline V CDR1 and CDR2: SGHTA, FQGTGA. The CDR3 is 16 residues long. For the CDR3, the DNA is TGTGCCAGCAGCTTAAGGCCGTCCAGGGCCTCCTATGGCTACACCTTC. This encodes CASSLRPSRASYGYTF.

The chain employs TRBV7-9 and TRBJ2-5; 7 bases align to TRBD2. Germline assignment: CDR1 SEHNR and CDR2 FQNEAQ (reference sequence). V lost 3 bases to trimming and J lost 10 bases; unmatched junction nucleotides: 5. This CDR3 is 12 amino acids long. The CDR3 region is CASSFSGRNQYF. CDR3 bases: TGTGCCAGCAGCTTTAGCGGGCGGAACCAGTACTTC.

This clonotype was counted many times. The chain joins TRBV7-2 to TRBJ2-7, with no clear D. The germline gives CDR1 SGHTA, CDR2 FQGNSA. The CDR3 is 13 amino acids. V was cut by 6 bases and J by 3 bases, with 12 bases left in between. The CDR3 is CASSPTRDYEQYF. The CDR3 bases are TGTGCCAGCAGTCCGACGAGAGACTACGAGCAGTACTTC.

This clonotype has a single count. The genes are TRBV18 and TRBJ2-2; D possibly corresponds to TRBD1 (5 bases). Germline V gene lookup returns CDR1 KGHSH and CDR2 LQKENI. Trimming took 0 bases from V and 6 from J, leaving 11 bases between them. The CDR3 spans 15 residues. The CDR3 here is CASSPPSSGSGELFF. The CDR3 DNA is TGTGCCAGCTCACCACCGTCCTCAGGGTCCGGGGAGCTGTTTTTT.

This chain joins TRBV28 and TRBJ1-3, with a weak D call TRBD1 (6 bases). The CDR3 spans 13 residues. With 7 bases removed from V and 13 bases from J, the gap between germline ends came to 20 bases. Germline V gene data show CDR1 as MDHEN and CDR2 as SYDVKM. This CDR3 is CASTTGLGLSIYF. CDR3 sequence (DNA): TGTGCCAGCACCACAGGGCTTGGACTATCAATATATTTT.

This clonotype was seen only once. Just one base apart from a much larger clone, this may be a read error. In DNA, the CDR3 is TGTGCCAGCAGCTATACAATTCAGGGTCGGGATGGCTACACCTTC. This sequence encodes CASSYTIQGRDGYTF. The chain uses TRBV7-3 and TRBJ1-2, with a possible D match to TRBD1 (5 bases). Germline CDR1 and CDR2: SGHTA and FQGTGA. With 4 bases removed from V and 6 bases from J, the gap between germline ends came to 18 bases. There are 15 residues in the CDR3.

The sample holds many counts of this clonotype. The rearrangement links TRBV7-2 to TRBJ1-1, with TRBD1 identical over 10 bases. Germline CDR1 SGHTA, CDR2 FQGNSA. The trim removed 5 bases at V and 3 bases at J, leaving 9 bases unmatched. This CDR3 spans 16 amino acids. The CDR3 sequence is CASSPDRGWVYTEAFF. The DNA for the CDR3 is TGTGCCAGCAGCCCGGACAGGGGGTGGGTTTACACTGAAGCTTTCTTT. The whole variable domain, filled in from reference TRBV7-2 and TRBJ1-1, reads GAGVSQSPSNKVTEKGKDVELRCDPISGHTALYWYRQSLGQGLEFLIYFQGNSAPDKSGLPSDRFSAERTGGSVSTLTIQRTQQEDSAVYLCASSPDRGWVYTEAFFGQGTRLTVV.

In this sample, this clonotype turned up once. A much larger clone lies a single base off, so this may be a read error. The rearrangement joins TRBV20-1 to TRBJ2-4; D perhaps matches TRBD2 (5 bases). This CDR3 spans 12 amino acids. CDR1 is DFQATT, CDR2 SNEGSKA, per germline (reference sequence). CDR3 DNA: TGCAGTACAGCGGATCCCAAAAACGTTCAGTACTTC. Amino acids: CSTADPKNVQYF.

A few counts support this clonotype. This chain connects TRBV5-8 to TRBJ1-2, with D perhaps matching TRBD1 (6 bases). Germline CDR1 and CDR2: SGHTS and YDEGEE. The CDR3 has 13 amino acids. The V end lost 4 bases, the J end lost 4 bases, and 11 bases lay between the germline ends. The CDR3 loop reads CASSKDSRYGYTF. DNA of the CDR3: TGTGCCAGCAGCAAGGACAGTCGCTATGGCTACACCTTC. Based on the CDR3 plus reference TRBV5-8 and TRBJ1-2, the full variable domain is EAGVTQSPTHLIKTRGQQATLRCSPISGHTSVYWYQQALGLGLQFLLWYDEGEERNRGNFPPRFSGRQFPNYSSELNVNALELEDSALYLCASSKDSRYGYTFGSGTRLTVV.

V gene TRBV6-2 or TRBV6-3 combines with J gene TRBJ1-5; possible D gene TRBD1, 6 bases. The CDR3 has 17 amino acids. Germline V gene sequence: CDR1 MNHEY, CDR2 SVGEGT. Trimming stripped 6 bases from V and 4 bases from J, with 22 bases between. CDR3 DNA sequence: TGTGCCAGCAGCCCAACTCGAGGGGGGCGAGGTAATCAGCCCCAGCATTTT. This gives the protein CASSPTRGGRGNQPQHF.

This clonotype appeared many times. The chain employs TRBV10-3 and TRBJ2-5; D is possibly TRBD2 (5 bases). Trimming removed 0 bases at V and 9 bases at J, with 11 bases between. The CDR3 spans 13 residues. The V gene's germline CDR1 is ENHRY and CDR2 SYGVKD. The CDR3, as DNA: TGTGCCATCAGTGAGTCCCTCCGGGAACCCCAGTACTTC. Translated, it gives CAISESLREPQYF.